This paragraph reports one T cell receptor (beta chain). As yet, its antigen is unknown. The sample comes from a study of T cell repertoires in cytomegalovirus infection. The CDR3 extends over 13 amino acids. The germline V gene has CDR1 KGHSH and CDR2 LQKENI. The V end lost 0 bases, the J end lost 3 bases, and 6 bases lay between the germline ends. TCRdb processed the reads anew with MiXCR; each CDR3 protein has one entry. In the table there are 450,000 to 650,000 distinct CDR3 sequences, under 45% of which are singletons. Source: cultured PBMCs, taken from culture after CMV antigen stimulation. The receptor's source is a human donor in good health (CMV status not recorded). Some clones in this sample may be carry-over from other donors' samples. This sequence joins TRBV18 and TRBJ2-7, with no clear D. The CDR3 loop reads CASSPPSDYEQYF. CDR3 nucleotides: TGTGCCAGCTCACCACCGTCGGACTACGAGCAGTACTTC.